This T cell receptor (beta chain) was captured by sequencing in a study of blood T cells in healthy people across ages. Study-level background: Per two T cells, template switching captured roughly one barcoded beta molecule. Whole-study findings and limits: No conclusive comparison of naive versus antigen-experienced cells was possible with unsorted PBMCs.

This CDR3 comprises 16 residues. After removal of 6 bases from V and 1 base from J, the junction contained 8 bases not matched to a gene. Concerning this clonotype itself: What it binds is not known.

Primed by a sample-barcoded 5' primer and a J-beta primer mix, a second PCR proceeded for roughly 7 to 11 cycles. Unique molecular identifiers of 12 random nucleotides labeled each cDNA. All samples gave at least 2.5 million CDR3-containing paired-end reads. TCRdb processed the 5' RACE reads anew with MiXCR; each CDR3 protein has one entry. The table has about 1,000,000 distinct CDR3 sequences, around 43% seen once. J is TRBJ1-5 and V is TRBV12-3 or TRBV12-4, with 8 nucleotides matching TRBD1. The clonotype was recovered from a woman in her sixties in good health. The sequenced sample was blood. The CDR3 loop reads CASRLTGGRSNQPQHF. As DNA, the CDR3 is TGTGCCAGCAGGCTCACAGGGGGAAGGAGCAATCAGCCCCAGCATTTT.